This is a list of T cell receptor beta chains from one sample in a study of CD49a tissue-resident CD8 T cells in human skin. Method: immunoSEQ multiplex PCR; TCRdb's copy keeps in-frame clones and lacks some. The sample totals about 63 clones. Sequencing was performed on CD103- CD8+ T cells sorted from skin dermis. Every receptor here comes from a human donor in good health. The donor label of this sample is uncertain. Each CDR3 is given with its conserved first and last residue. Each record gives: J gene, clone size, V gene, D gene, CDR3 protein, CDR3 DNA. The D gene is left open where the match is weak. The size entry is marked missing in some rows and otherwise reads once, few, many or a size class.

TRBJ1-1 NA TRBV2 TRBD1 CASRYPGQGVPMNTEAFF TGTGCCAGCAGGTATCCGGGACAGGGGGTACCGATGAACACTGAAGCTTTCTTT
TRBJ2-7 NA TRBV10-3 TRBD2 CAISDEGGGWTETYEQYF TGTGCCATCAGTGATGAGGGCGGGGGGTGGACTGAGACCTACGAGCAGTACTTC
TRBJ2-3 few TRBV7-9 NA CASIPGLTTGTDTQYF TGTGCCAGCATCCCAGGGCTTACCACTGGCACAGATACGCAGTATTTT
TRBJ2-3 NA TRBV6-4 NA CASSAGGTDTQYF TGTGCCAGCAGTGCAGGGGGCACAGATACGCAGTATTTT
TRBJ2-1 once TRBV21-1 NA CASSKPRGDNEQFF TGTGCCAGCAGCAAACCCAGGGGGGACAATGAGCAGTTCTTC
TRBJ1-1 few TRBV4-3 NA CASSQDQELNTEAFF TGCGCCAGCAGCCAAGATCAAGAGTTGAACACTGAAGCTTTCTTT
TRBJ2-3 NA TRBV6-1 NA CASSVYRVNADTQYF TGTGCCAGCAGTGTCTACAGGGTAAACGCAGATACGCAGTATTTT
TRBJ2-1 NA TRBV28 TRBD2 CASSFLLAGVEHEQFF TGTGCCAGCAGTTTCCTCTTAGCGGGAGTCGAGCATGAGCAGTTCTTC
TRBJ1-1 few TRBV19 NA CASSISYFGGTEAFF TGTGCCAGTAGTATAAGCTACTTCGGAGGCACTGAAGCTTTCTTT
TRBJ2-1 NA TRBV29-1 NA CSVDRQSSYNEQFF TGCAGCGTTGATCGACAGAGCTCCTACAATGAGCAGTTCTTC
TRBJ2-3 NA TRBV19 TRBD2 CASSTTSGSPWPLADTQYF TGTGCCAGTAGCACGACTAGCGGGAGCCCCTGGCCCCTGGCAGATACGCAGTATTTT
TRBJ1-5 NA TRBV27 NA CASSGTTTLLPQHF TGTGCCAGCAGTGGGACTACCACCCTTCTGCCCCAGCATTTT
TRBJ2-1 NA TRBV2 TRBD1 CASSGDRPSYNEQFF TGTGCCAGCAGTGGGGACAGACCCTCCTACAATGAGCAGTTCTTC
TRBJ1-2 NA TRBV7-2 NA CASSSRGGYGYTF TGTGCCAGCAGCTCTAGGGGTGGTTATGGCTACACCTTC